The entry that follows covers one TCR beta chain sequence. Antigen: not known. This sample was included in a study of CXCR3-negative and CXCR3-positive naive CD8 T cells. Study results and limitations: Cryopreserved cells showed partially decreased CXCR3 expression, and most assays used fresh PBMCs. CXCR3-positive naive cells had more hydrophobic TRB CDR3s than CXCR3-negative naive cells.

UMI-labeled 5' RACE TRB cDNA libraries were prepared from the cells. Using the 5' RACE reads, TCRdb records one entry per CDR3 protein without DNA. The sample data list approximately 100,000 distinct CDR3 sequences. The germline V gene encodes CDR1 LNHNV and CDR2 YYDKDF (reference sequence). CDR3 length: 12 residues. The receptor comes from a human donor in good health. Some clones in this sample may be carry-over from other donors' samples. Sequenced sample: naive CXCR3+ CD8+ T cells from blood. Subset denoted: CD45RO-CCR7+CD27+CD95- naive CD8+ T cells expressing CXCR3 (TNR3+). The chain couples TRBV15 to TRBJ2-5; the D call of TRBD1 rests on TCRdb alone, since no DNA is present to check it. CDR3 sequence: CATRGQQETQYF.